Each of the 14 T cell receptor beta chains below was sequenced from the same sample in a study of tumor and adjacent non-tumor tissue in lung cancer (dated by TCRdb to 2017 to 2018). RNA was isolated from bulk unsorted tissue, and RNA quality was assessed with a NanoDrop ND-1000 and an Agilent 2100. Libraries were made using multiplex PCR. The sequencing machine was an Illumina HiSeq 2500. TCRbeta libraries were constructed through three rounds of nested PCR with primers (Table S4) according to protocols adapted from ARM-PCR. TCRdb reran the public reads through fastp at Q25 and MiXCR, keeping productive beta chains. One record per CDR3 amino acid sequence lists the most common genes and DNA. This sample has about 110,000 distinct CDR3 sequences in its table, and roughly 80% of those were observed once. Around a third of the sample rests with the top ten. The sequencing input was lung tumor tissue. The receptor set was obtained from a woman aged 55-69 years with non-small cell lung cancer.

To note about this clonotype: With a much larger clone just one base away, this may be a read error. The chain recombines TRBV5-5 with TRBJ2-5, with a weak D call TRBD1 (6 bases). The CDR3 runs 11 residues. From germline, CDR1 is SGHKS and CDR2 YYEKEE (reference sequence). The V end was cut by 7 bases, the J end by 5 bases, with 9 bases between. In DNA form, the CDR3 reads TGTGCCAGCGGAAGGGGGGAGACCCAGTACTTC. Its protein product is CASGRGETQYF.

With respect to this clonotype: An end of the junction differs from the germline gene, which may be a read error. V and J are TRBV5-1 and TRBJ2-3; the D call may be TRBD1 or TRBD2 (5 bases each). CDR3 length equals 17 residues. Per germline, CDR1 SGHRS and CDR2 YFSETQ. The CDR3: CARSLGSGTMSTDTQYF. CDR3 in DNA: TGCGCCAGGAGCTTGGGGTCAGGGACCATGAGCACAGATACGCAGTATTTT.

The V call is TRBV6-2 or TRBV6-3, the J call TRBJ2-2; 9 bases map to TRBD2. V shed 7 bases and J 16 bases; nucleotides not matched to a gene: 22. The CDR3 is 16 residues long. Germline V gene data show CDR1 as MNHEY and CDR2 as SVGEGT. The CDR3 region is CASTALPLAGTGEPFF. The CDR3 bases are TGTGCCAGCACCGCCCTTCCCCTAGCGGGGACCGGGGAACCGTTTTTT.

This clonotype was detected once. Without the conserved terminal phenylalanine or tryptophan, this CDR3 likely stems from a read error. The V call is TRBV11-3, the J call TRBJ2-7; a weak D match, TRBD2 (5 bases). The CDR3 loop spans 14 amino acids. Germline CDR1 is SGHNT and CDR2 is YENEEA. The CDR3 protein is CPSRLDTGTYEQYL. The CDR3 region has the DNA TGTCCCAGCAGGTTAGATACGGGAACCTACGAGCAGTACCTC.

This chain joins TRBV20-1 and TRBJ2-3, with 10 bases identical to TRBD2. CDR3 length equals 17 residues. CDR1 and CDR2 from the germline V gene are DFQATT and SNEGSKA (reference sequence). Trimming cost V 0 bases and J 15 bases; bases outside gene matches: 21. The CDR3 coding sequence is TGCAGTGCTAGAGATCAGCTAGCGGGGGCTTACACAGATACACACTATTTT. It is translated as CSARDQLAGAYTDTHYF.

A note on this clonotype: As the CDR3 is not closed by the conserved phenylalanine or tryptophan, this likely results from a read error. This chain uses TRBV11-2 with TRBJ1-5; TRBD1 aligns across 7 bases. CDR1 is SGHAT and CDR2 is FQNNGV in the germline V gene. The CDR3 spans 17 residues. In DNA, the CDR3 is TGTGTCAGCAGCCTCAAGGGGGCCAGGGATAGCAATCAGCCCCAGCATTAT. Amino acid sequence: CVSSLKGARDSNQPQHY.

Comments on this clonotype: The germline gene is not matched at one end of the junction; a read error may be the cause. The chain uses TRBV4-3 and TRBJ2-7; 10 nucleotides agree with TRBD2. Germline CDR1 reads LGHNA; CDR2 reads YSLEER. CDR3 length: 17 residues. The CDR3: CASSQSRTSGSPYEQYF. The CDR3 bases are TGCGCCAGCAGCCAATCCCGGACTAGCGGCTCTCCCTACGAGCAATACTTC.

This clonotype has at least ten counts. The V and J genes are TRBV4-3 and TRBJ2-1; TRBD2 is a possible D gene (5 bases). Germline V gene sequence: CDR1 LGHNA, CDR2 YSLEER. CDR3 length: 12 amino acids. With 2 bases removed from V and 6 bases from J, the gap between germline ends came to 5 bases. The CDR3 loop is CASSQRGNEQFF. CDR3 bases: TGCGCCAGCAGCCAACGGGGCAATGAGCAGTTCTTC.

As for this clonotype: A junction end diverges from the germline sequence, so it may reflect a read error. The V and J genes are TRBV5-1 and TRBJ2-5; TRBD2 aligns across 12 bases. In germline, CDR1 is SGHRS, CDR2 YFSETQ. The CDR3 is 15 residues long. The CDR3 DNA follows: TGCGACAGCAGCCGGAGGACTAGCGGGGAAGAGACACAGTGCTTC. Amino acid sequence: CDSSRRTSGEETQCF.

A remark on this clonotype: This may stem from a read error, because a much larger clone lies one nucleotide away. This CDR3 is missing its conserved last phenylalanine or tryptophan, likely due to a read error. This chain connects TRBV20-1 to TRBJ1-1; D is undetermined. The germline gives CDR1 DFQATT, CDR2 SNEGSKA (reference sequence). Between the trimmed V and J ends, which lost 3 bases and 7 bases, there was a span of 15 bases. The CDR3 sequence is 13 residues long. The CDR3 sequence: CSASRQAFIEAFL. The DNA for the CDR3 is TGCAGTGCTAGTCGGCAGGCGTTCATTGAAGCTTTCTTA.

This clonotype was counted a few times. The chain combines TRBV28 with TRBJ1-4, with a possible D match to TRBD1 (6 bases). The CDR3 runs 16 residues. In germline, CDR1 is MDHEN, CDR2 SYDVKM. V lost 5 bases to trimming and J lost 5 bases, with 18 bases between them. CDR3 nucleotide sequence: TGTGCCAGCAGTACCCCTCCGGGACAAGCAAATGAAAAACTGTTTTTT. This codes for CASSTPPGQANEKLFF.

This clonotype was detected ten times or more. An end of the junction differs from the germline gene, which may be a read error. The chain is built from TRBV12-3 or TRBV12-4 and TRBJ2-3, with 9 bases aligning to TRBD2. CDR3 length: 13 residues. This chain's CDR3 is CASRGTSRDTQYF. For the CDR3, the DNA is TGTGCCAGCAGGGGGACTAGCAGAGATACGCAGTATTTT.

As concerns this clonotype: A much larger clone differs from this one at a single base, so this may be a read error. The rearrangement links TRBV4-2 to TRBJ1-2, with D possibly TRBD1 on 5 matching bases. Germline lookup yields CDR1 LGHNA and CDR2 YNFKEQ. The CDR3 is 13 residues long. This CDR3 is CAISQGDRGGYTF. Here the CDR3 DNA reads TGTGCCATCAGCCAAGGGGATCGTGGGGGCTACACCTTC.

Details on this clonotype: This may arise from a read error, as a much more abundant clone is one base away. The J gene is TRBJ2-5, the V gene TRBV6-1, with D possibly called TRBD1 or TRBD2 (5 bases each). Per the germline V gene, CDR1 is MNHNS and CDR2 is SASEGT. V dropped 5 bases and J dropped 1 base, with 17 bases sitting between them. The CDR3 consists of 16 residues. The CDR3 sequence: CASSFAGIGAQETQYF. Here the CDR3 DNA reads TGTGCCAGCAGTTTCGCCGGGATAGGGGCCCAAGAGACCCAGTACTTC.